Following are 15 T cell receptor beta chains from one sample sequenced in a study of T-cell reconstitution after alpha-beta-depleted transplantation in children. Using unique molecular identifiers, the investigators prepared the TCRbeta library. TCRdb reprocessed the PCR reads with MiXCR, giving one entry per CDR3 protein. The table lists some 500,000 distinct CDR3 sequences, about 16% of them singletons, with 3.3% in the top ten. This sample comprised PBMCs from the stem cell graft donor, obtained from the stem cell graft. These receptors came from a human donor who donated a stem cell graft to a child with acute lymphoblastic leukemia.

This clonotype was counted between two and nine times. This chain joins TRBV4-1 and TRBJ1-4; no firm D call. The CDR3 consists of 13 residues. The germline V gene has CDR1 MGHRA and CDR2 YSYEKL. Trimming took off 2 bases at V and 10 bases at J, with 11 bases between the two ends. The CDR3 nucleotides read TGCGCCAGCAGCCAAACTGGGGTTGGAAAACTGTTTTTT. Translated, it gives CASSQTGVGKLFF.

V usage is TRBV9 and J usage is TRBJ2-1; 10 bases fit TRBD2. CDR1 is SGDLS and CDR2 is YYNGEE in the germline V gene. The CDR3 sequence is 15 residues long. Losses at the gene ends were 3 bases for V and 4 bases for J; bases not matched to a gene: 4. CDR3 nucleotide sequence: TGTGCCAGCAGCGCGGGACTAGCGAGATACAATGAGCAGTTCTTC. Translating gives CASSAGLARYNEQFF.

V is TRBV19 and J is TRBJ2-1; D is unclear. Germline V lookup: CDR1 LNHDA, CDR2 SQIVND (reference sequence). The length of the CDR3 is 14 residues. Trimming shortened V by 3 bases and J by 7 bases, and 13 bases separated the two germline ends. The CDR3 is CASSIPGFTNEQFF. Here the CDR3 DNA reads TGTGCCAGTAGTATCCCGGGCTTTACGAATGAGCAGTTCTTC.

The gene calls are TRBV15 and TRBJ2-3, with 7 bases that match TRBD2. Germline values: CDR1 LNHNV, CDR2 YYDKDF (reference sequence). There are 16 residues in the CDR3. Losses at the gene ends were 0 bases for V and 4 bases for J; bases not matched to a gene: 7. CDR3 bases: TGTGCCACCAGCAGAGATCTGGCGGGAGTCCCAGATACGCAGTATTTT. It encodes CATSRDLAGVPDTQYF. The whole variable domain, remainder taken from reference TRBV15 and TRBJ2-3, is DAMVIQNPRYQVTQFGKPVTLSCSQTLNHNVMYWYQQKSSQAPKLLFHYYDKDFNNEADTPDNFQSRRPNTSFCFLDIRSPGLGDTAMYLCATSRDLAGVPDTQYFGPGTRLTVL.

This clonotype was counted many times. CDR3 sequence: CASSLAVSGDTQYF. The CDR3 nucleotides read TGTGCCAGCAGCTTAGCCGTGTCAGGTGATACGCAGTATTTT. The rearrangement links TRBV7-9 to TRBJ2-3; no reliable D call. CDR1 SEHNR and CDR2 FQNEAQ come from the germline V gene (reference sequence). Trimming removed 0 bases at V and 6 bases at J, with 10 bases between. This CDR3 region has 14 residues.

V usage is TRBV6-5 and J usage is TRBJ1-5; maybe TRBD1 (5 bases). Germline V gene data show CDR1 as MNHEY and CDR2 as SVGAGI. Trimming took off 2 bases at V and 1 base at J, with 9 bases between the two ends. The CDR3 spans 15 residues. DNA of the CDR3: TGTGCCAGCAGTTACGTTTGGGACAGCAATCAGCCCCAGCATTTT. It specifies CASSYVWDSNQPQHF.

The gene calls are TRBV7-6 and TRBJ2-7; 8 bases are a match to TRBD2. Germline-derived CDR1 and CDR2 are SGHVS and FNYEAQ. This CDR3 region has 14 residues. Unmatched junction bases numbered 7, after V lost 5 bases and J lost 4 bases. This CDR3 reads CASSPRGGKYEQYF. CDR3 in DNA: TGTGCCAGCAGCCCCCGGGGGGGCAAATACGAGCAGTACTTC.

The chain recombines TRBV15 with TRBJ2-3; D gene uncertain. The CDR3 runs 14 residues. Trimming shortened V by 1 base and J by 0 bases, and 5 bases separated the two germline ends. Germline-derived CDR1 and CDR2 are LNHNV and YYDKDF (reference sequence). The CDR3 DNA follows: TGTGCCACCAGCAGAGGCTGGAGCACAGATACGCAGTATTTT. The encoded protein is CATSRGWSTDTQYF. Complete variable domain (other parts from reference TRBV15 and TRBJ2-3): DAMVIQNPRYQVTQFGKPVTLSCSQTLNHNVMYWYQQKSSQAPKLLFHYYDKDFNNEADTPDNFQSRRPNTSFCFLDIRSPGLGDTAMYLCATSRGWSTDTQYFGPGTRLTVL.

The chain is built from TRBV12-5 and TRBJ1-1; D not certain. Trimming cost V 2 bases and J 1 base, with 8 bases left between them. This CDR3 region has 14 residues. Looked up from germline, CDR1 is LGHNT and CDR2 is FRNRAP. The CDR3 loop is CASGLSTANTEAFF. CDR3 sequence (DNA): TGTGCTAGTGGTTTGTCGACGGCGAACACTGAAGCTTTCTTT.

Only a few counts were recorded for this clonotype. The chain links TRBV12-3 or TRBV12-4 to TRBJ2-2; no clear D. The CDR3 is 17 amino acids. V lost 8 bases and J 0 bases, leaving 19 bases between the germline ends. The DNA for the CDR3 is TGTGCCAGCCCCCCCCCTAAAGAGACCGCGAACACCGGGGAGCTGTTTTTT. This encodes CASPPPKETANTGELFF.

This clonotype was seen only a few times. The CDR3 is CASSSGLIRDSALGNTEAFF. In nucleotides, the CDR3 is TGCGCCAGCAGCTCGGGCCTCATACGGGACAGCGCATTGGGGAACACTGAAGCTTTCTTT. The J gene is TRBJ1-1, the V gene TRBV5-1, with 7 bases identical to TRBD1. Germline-derived CDR1 and CDR2 are SGHRS and YFSETQ. With V trimmed by 3 bases and J by 1 base, 21 bases remained unmatched. The CDR3 contains 20 residues.

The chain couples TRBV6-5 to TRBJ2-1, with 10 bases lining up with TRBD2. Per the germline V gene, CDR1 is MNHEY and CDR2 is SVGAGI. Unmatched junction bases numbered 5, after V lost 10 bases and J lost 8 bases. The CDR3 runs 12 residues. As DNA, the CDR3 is TGTGCCACCGGGACTAGCGCCGATGAGCAGTTCTTC. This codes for CATGTSADEQFF.

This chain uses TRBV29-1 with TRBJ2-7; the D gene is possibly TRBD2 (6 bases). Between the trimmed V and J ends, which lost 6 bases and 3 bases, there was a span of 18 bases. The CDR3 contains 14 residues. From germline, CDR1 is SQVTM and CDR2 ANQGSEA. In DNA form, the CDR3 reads TGCAGCGTGGCCGGGACTCTCACCAGCTACGAGCAGTACTTC. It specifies CSVAGTLTSYEQYF.

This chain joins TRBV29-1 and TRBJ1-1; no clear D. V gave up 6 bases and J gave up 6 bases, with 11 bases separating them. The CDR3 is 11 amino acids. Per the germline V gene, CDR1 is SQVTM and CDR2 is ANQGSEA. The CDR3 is CSVVERAEAFF. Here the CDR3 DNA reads TGCAGCGTCGTAGAGAGGGCTGAAGCTTTCTTT.

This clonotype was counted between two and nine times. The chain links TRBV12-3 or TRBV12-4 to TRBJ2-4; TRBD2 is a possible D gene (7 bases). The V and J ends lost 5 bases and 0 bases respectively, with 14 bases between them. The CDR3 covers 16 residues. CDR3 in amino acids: CASSGRGLRAKNIQYF. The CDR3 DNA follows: TGTGCCAGCAGTGGGAGGGGGTTACGAGCCAAAAACATTCAGTACTTC.